The next 5 T cell receptor beta chains were all read from a single sample in a study of chemoradiotherapy in HPV16-positive cancers. Using immunoSEQ multiplex PCR, the repertoire was profiled, and TCRdb retains in-frame clones only, with some absent. In the table there are 30,000 to 35,000 clones, 80% to 90% of which are singletons. The sequences come from blood, collected from a patient who underwent chemoradiotherapy. The origin of the receptors is a human donor with HPV-associated anogenital cancer.

The chain carries TRBV5-6 and TRBJ1-4; D not certain. V lost 4 bases, J lost 0 bases, and 13 bases lay in between. The CDR3 extends over 16 amino acids. The V gene's germline CDR1 is SGHDT and CDR2 YYEEEE. The chain's CDR3 is CASSTLGDATNEKLFF. CDR3 DNA sequence: TGTGCCAGCAGCACCCTGGGAGATGCAACTAATGAAAAACTGTTTTTT. The variable domain in full, completed from reference TRBV5-6 and TRBJ1-4, reads DAGVTQSPTHLIKTRGQQVTLRCSPKSGHDTVSWYQQALGQGPQFIFQYYEEEERQRGNFPDRFSGHQFPNYSSELNVNALLLGDSALYLCASSTLGDATNEKLFFGSGTQLSVL.

The chain has TRBV5-1 and TRBJ1-2; no definite D call. The V gene's germline CDR1 is SGHRS and CDR2 YFSETQ. V lost 5 bases and J lost 8, with 19 bases in between. The CDR3 totals 14 residues. The DNA of the CDR3 is TGCGCCAGCAGTCCGATGGGCCAGAAGACGGGCTACACCTTC. Amino acid sequence: CASSPMGQKTGYTF.

The rearrangement links TRBV19 to TRBJ2-4; 14 positions match TRBD2. CDR3 length equals 16 residues. Germline assignment: CDR1 LNHDA and CDR2 SQIVND (reference sequence). V lost 5 bases, J lost 5 bases, and 5 bases stayed unmatched. CDR3 in amino acids: CASSRLAGGPENIQYF. The CDR3 DNA is TGTGCCAGTAGTCGACTAGCGGGAGGGCCTGAAAACATTCAGTACTTC.

This clone was recorded once. The V and J genes are TRBV19 and TRBJ2-2, with 8 bases identical to TRBD2. Germline values: CDR1 LNHDA, CDR2 SQIVND (reference sequence). V lost 7 bases and J lost 6; bases outside the gene matches: 10. The CDR3 spans 15 residues. The CDR3 here is CASTPIREGPGELFF. The DNA of the CDR3 is TGTGCCAGTACCCCTATTCGGGAGGGCCCCGGGGAGCTGTTTTTT.

This rearrangement joins TRBV5-1 to TRBJ2-3, with TRBD2 matching over 10 bases. The CDR3 runs to 15 residues. Germline CDR1 and CDR2: SGHRS and YFSETQ. The junction had 4 bases not matched to a gene; V was cut back by 2 bases and J by 4 bases. CDR3 loop: CASSLAGGPADTQYF. The CDR3 DNA reads as TGCGCCAGCAGCTTAGCGGGGGGGCCCGCAGATACGCAGTATTTT.